The rows below give T cell receptor beta chains drawn from one sample of a study of shared clonotypes between healthy human individuals. This table comes from immunoSEQ multiplex PCR, and its TCRdb copy is limited to in-frame clones, with some not included. The repertoire holds hundreds of thousands of clones, with around four fifths as singletons. Sequencing was performed on memory CD4+ T cells sorted from blood. Receptors were obtained from a woman in her thirties in good health. CDR3s leave out the opening cysteine and the closing phenylalanine or tryptophan. For some rows the clone size is stated as once, few or many, or as a class when expanded; others skip it.

NA	TRBV4-2	TRBJ2-1	ASSQDPSGSRYNEQF
once	TRBV27	TRBJ2-1	ASKPQGPPYNEQF
NA	TRBV29-1	TRBJ2-1	SVDTGGTHEQF
NA	TRBV6-5	TRBJ2-7	ASTPPGRTAYEQY
few	TRBV28	TRBJ1-4	ASSLLGEKLF
NA	TRBV6-1	TRBJ2-7	ASSAQGYEQY
NA	TRBV28	TRBJ2-1	ASNLRGGSYNEQF
NA	TRBV6-6	TRBJ2-7	ASRSNSEQY
NA	TRBV5-1	TRBJ2-7	ASSFGTSVYEQY
NA	TRBV28	TRBJ1-1	ASTGTGDDTEAF
NA	TRBV6-4	TRBJ2-2	ARGGTGELF
NA	TRBV2	TRBJ2-2	ASRGQGTNTGELF
NA	TRBV5-1	TRBJ2-3	ASSAGWVGSGRDTQY
NA	TRBV18	TRBJ1-4	ASSPNRGSGEKLF
NA	TRBV6-5	TRBJ1-1	ASSLSNGRNEAF